Shown below are 16 T cell receptor beta chains from a single sample sequenced in a study of blood T cell repertoires in COVID-19. Sequenced by immunoSEQ multiplex PCR; TCRdb stores in-frame clones only, minus some. The table shows tens of thousands of clones, with about 76% occurring only once. The specimen was peripheral blood. These receptors came from a man aged 65-85 years with active or convalescent COVID-19.

V and J are TRBV11-2 and TRBJ2-7; the D gene is possibly TRBD1 (6 bases). V was cut by 3 bases and J by 6 bases, with 15 bases left in between. CDR3 length: 14 amino acids. Per the germline V gene, CDR1 is SGHAT and CDR2 is FQNNGV. The CDR3 DNA reads as TGTGCCAGCAGCTTTACAGGGCCTGTACGCGAGCAGTACTTC. The encoded protein is CASSFTGPVREQYF.

The chain is built from TRBV24-1 and TRBJ2-2; D is possibly TRBD1 (5 bases). This CDR3 comprises 17 residues. V lost 3 bases to trimming and J lost 5 bases, with 18 bases between them. CDR1 and CDR2 (germline): KGHDR, SFDVKD. In DNA, the CDR3 is TGTGCCACCAGTGATCCACGGGTGGGGCTACCGACCGGGGAGCTGTTTTTT. Its translation is CATSDPRVGLPTGELFF.

The V and J genes are TRBV5-1 and TRBJ1-5; 7 bases match TRBD1. Germline trimming cut 2 bases from V and 4 bases from J; bases unmatched to any gene: 3. CDR3 length: 14 amino acids. Germline V lookup: CDR1 SGHRS, CDR2 YFSETQ. The CDR3 protein is CASSFNRGNQPQHF. DNA for the CDR3: TGCGCCAGCAGCTTCAACAGGGGAAATCAGCCCCAGCATTTT.

CDR3 in amino acids: CASSLEEGAYEQYF. The CDR3 coding sequence is TGTGCCAGCTCACTCGAGGAGGGGGCTTACGAGCAGTACTTC. J is TRBJ2-7 and V is TRBV18; tentative D call: TRBD1 (7 bases). The CDR3 sequence is 14 residues long. V was clipped by 4 bases and J by 4 bases, with 14 bases between them. Germline loops: CDR1 KGHSH, CDR2 LQKENI.

This chain connects TRBV25-1 to TRBJ2-2, with D perhaps TRBD2 (5 bases). Germline V lookup: CDR1 MGHDK, CDR2 SYGVNS. Trimming stripped 6 bases from V and 1 base from J, with 9 bases between. The CDR3 is 14 amino acids. The CDR3 sequence: CASRDSLNTGELFF. CDR3 in DNA: TGTGCCAGCAGGGACTCCTTGAACACCGGGGAGCTGTTTTTT.

The V gene is TRBV14, the J gene TRBJ2-1; a possible D gene is TRBD2 (5 bases). This CDR3 is built from 14 residues. CDR1 SGHDN and CDR2 FVKESK come from the germline V gene. V dropped 4 bases and J dropped 6 bases, with 13 bases sitting between them. The CDR3 DNA reads TGTGCCAGCAGCCGTTTGAGGGCTCTCAATGAGCAGTTCTTC. Its protein product is CASSRLRALNEQFF.

The chain links TRBV19 to TRBJ1-5; 9 positions match TRBD1. In germline, CDR1 is LNHDA, CDR2 SQIVND (reference sequence). J was trimmed by 1 base and V by 7 bases; bases with no gene match: 5. This CDR3 has 15 residues. The DNA of the CDR3 is TGTGCCAGTAACCACAGGGGGCTGAGCAATCAGCCCCAGCATTTT. Protein sequence: CASNHRGLSNQPQHF.

This clone was found once. The chain recombines TRBV2 with TRBJ2-7, with TRBD1 matching 8 bases. The CDR3 length is 13 residues. Germline V lookup: CDR1 SNHLY, CDR2 FYNNEI. V lost 6 bases, J lost 3 bases, and 4 bases stayed unmatched. The CDR3 loop is CASRVDRDYEQYF. DNA of the CDR3: TGTGCCAGCAGGGTGGACAGGGACTACGAGCAGTACTTC.

This clone is a singleton in its sample. The chain couples TRBV6-1 to TRBJ2-2; the match to TRBD2 covers 8 bases. Unmatched junction bases numbered 12, after V lost 0 bases and J lost 3 bases. The CDR3 covers 19 residues. Germline V gene sequence: CDR1 MNHNS, CDR2 SASEGT. In DNA form, the CDR3 reads TGTGCCAGCAGTGAAGCGGGGGAGCGGGGGAGTCGTTACACCGGGGAGCTGTTTTTT. Its protein is CASSEAGERGSRYTGELFF.

J is TRBJ2-2 and V is TRBV5-1, with a tentative D call TRBD2 (5 bases). Trimming left V 4 bases short and J 6 bases short, with 13 bases between. This CDR3 contains 14 residues. CDR1 is SGHRS, CDR2 YFSETQ, per germline. CDR3 sequence reads: CASSEGQRAGELFF. The CDR3 nucleotides read TGCGCCAGCAGCGAAGGGCAGAGGGCCGGGGAGCTGTTTTTT.

V gene TRBV11-2 combines with J gene TRBJ2-7, with TRBD1 as a possible D gene (6 bases). This CDR3 spans 14 amino acids. V lost 0 bases to trimming and J lost 5 bases, with 11 bases between them. Germline CDR1 and CDR2: SGHAT and FQNNGV. Here the CDR3 reads CASSLEGAVDEQYF. The CDR3 DNA is TGTGCCAGCAGCTTAGAGGGGGCGGTTGACGAGCAGTACTTC.

V gene TRBV4-1 combines with J gene TRBJ2-7; 8 nucleotides match TRBD1. Germline V CDR1 and CDR2: MGHRA, YSYEKL. The junction had 3 bases not matched to a gene; V was cut back by 2 bases and J by 0 bases. This CDR3 has 15 amino acids. The CDR3: CASSQSDRVSYEQYF. CDR3 in DNA: TGCGCCAGCAGCCAATCGGACAGGGTCTCCTACGAGCAGTACTTC.

The chain recombines TRBV5-1 with TRBJ2-1, with D perhaps TRBD1 (5 bases). CDR3 length: 15 residues. Germline CDR1 is SGHRS and CDR2 is YFSETQ. V was pared by 2 bases and J by 0 bases, with 9 bases between. CDR3 amino acids: CASSFQTVSYNEQFF. The CDR3 DNA follows: TGCGCCAGCAGCTTCCAGACAGTCTCCTACAATGAGCAGTTCTTC.

This sequence joins TRBV5-5 and TRBJ2-1; D is undetermined. V shed 0 bases and J shed 8 bases, with 9 bases lying between them. CDR3 length equals 13 residues. The germline V gene encodes CDR1 SGHKS and CDR2 YYEKEE (reference sequence). CDR3: CASSLGPPDEQFF. The CDR3 DNA follows: TGTGCCAGCAGCTTGGGTCCCCCTGATGAGCAGTTCTTC. Using reference TRBV5-5 and TRBJ2-1 for the parts outside the CDR3, the full variable domain is DAGVTQSPTHLIKTRGQQVTLRCSPISGHKSVSWYQQVLGQGPQFIFQYYEKEERGRGNFPDRFSARQFPNYSSELNVNALLLGDSALYLCASSLGPPDEQFFGPGTRLTVL.

This clone was counted only a few times. The rearrangement uses TRBV18 and TRBJ1-1, with 7 positions matching TRBD1. Trimming at V came to 5 bases and at J to 4 bases, leaving 10 bases not matched to a gene. Germline V gene data show CDR1 as KGHSH and CDR2 as LQKENI. There are 15 residues in the CDR3. The CDR3 loop reads CASSSATGSTTEAFF. CDR3 nucleotides: TGTGCCAGCTCATCCGCGACAGGGTCTACCACTGAAGCTTTCTTT.

The chain couples TRBV7-9 to TRBJ2-3; 9 positions agree with TRBD1. Losses at the gene ends were 3 bases for V and 4 bases for J; bases not matched to a gene: 5. The CDR3 runs 15 residues. From germline, CDR1 is SEHNR and CDR2 FQNEAQ (reference sequence). CDR3 in amino acids: CASSFGTGRADTQYF. DNA for the CDR3: TGTGCCAGCAGCTTTGGGACAGGGAGGGCAGATACGCAGTATTTT.